The source of this T cell receptor (beta chain) is a study of blood T cell repertoires in COVID-19. Sequencing was performed with immunoSEQ multiplex PCR; in TCRdb, only in-frame clones are kept and a portion is missing. The data contain 150,000 or so clones, more than 75% of them singletons. The CDR3 loop spans 13 amino acids. Looked up from germline, CDR1 is MDHEN and CDR2 is SYDVKM. Unmatched junction bases numbered 8, after V lost 6 bases and J lost 7 bases. The rearrangement uses TRBV28 and TRBJ2-7, with 8 nucleotides matching TRBD1. This TCR came from a man in his 60s with COVID-19, enrolled during active disease. Sequencing was done on a sample of peripheral blood. The CDR3 bases are TGTGCCAGCAGCAGGGGGCTTGAAGGGGAGCAGTACTTC. Encoded protein: CASSRGLEGEQYF.